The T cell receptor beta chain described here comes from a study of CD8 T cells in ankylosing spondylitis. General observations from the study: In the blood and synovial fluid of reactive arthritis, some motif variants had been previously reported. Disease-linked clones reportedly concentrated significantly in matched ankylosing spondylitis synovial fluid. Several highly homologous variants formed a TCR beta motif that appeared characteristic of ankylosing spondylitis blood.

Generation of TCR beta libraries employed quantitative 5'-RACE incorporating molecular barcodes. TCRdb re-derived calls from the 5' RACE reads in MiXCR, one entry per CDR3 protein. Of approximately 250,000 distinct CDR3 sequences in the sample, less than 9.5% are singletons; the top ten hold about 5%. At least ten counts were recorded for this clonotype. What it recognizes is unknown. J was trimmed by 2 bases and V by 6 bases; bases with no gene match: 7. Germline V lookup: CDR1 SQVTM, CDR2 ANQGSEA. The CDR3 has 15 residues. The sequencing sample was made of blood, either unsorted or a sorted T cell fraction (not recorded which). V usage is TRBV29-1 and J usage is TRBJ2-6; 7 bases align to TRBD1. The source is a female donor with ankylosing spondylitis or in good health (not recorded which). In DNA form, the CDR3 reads TGCAGCGTGTATGACAGGGTCACTGGGGCCAACGTCCTGACTTTC. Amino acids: CSVYDRVTGANVLTF.